These 19 T cell receptor beta chains originate from one sample sequenced in a study of T cell responses to AZD1222 COVID-19 vaccine. Method: immunoSEQ multiplex PCR; TCRdb's copy keeps in-frame clones and lacks some. This sample has under 200,000 clones; around 89% occur once, and the top ten carry roughly 26%. The sample was peripheral blood, taken 28 days after the second AZD1222 dose. Receptors were obtained from an adult who received the AZD1222 COVID-19 vaccine.

The chain joins TRBV5-1 to TRBJ2-3; TRBD2 aligns across 8 bases. The CDR3 extends over 15 amino acids. Germline V lookup: CDR1 SGHRS, CDR2 YFSETQ. J gave up 2 bases and V 5 bases, and 7 bases lay outside the gene matches. The DNA of the CDR3 is TGCGCCAGCAGACTGGGCGGGAGGAACACAGATACGCAGTATTTT. As protein: CASRLGGRNTDTQYF.

This chain uses TRBV11-3 with TRBJ2-2, with 7 bases matching TRBD1. From germline, CDR1 is SGHNT and CDR2 YENEEA. The CDR3 length is 13 residues. V dropped 5 bases and J dropped 13; count of bases not matched to a gene: 10. CDR3 region: CASSHRGQDALFF. The CDR3 nucleotides read TGTGCCAGCAGCCACAGGGGTCAGGATGCGCTGTTTTTT.

This clone occurred once. V gene TRBV5-1 combines with J gene TRBJ2-1, with D possibly being TRBD2 (6 bases). Trimming pared 2 bases from V and 7 bases from J, leaving 16 bases between. The CDR3 loop spans 15 amino acids. CDR1 and CDR2 (germline): SGHRS, YFSETQ. CDR3 sequence reads: CASSFNTIRENEQFF. The CDR3 DNA is TGCGCCAGCAGCTTCAACACAATTCGGGAGAATGAGCAGTTCTTC.

The chain employs TRBV7-9 and TRBJ2-5, with D possibly being TRBD2 (6 bases). The CDR3 sequence is 14 residues long. The germline CDR1 and CDR2 sequences are SEHNR and FQNEAQ (reference sequence). The ends were cut back, 4 bases at V and 5 bases at J, with 14 bases in the middle. CDR3 in DNA: TGTGCCAGCAGCTCTAGTGGGAGCGGGGAGACCCAGTACTTC. This translates into CASSSSGSGETQYF. The full variable domain, rest sourced from reference TRBV7-9 and TRBJ2-5, is DTGVSQNPRHKITKRGQNVTFRCDPISEHNRLYWYRQTLGQGPEFLTYFQNEAQLEKSRLLSDRFSAERPKGSFSTLEIQRTEQGDSAMYLCASSSSGSGETQYFGPGTRLLVL.

The V and J genes are TRBV6-5 and TRBJ1-1, with D possibly TRBD1 on 6 matching bases. The CDR3 spans 13 residues. Trimming took 7 bases from V and 3 from J, leaving 12 bases between them. Germline CDR1 is MNHEY and CDR2 is SVGAGI. The CDR3 coding sequence is TGTGCCAGCACCGCATACAGGGACACTGAAGCTTTCTTT. Translated: CASTAYRDTEAFF.

This clone was seen a single time. The V call is TRBV7-8, the J call TRBJ2-4, with TRBD1 matching over 11 bases. The CDR3 is made up of 18 amino acids. Per the germline V gene, CDR1 is SGHVS and CDR2 is FQNEAQ. V lost 4 bases to trimming and J lost 4 bases; unmatched junction nucleotides: 12. The CDR3 region is CASSSGGTGGRRKNIQYF. CDR3 sequence (DNA): TGTGCCAGCAGCTCCGGCGGGACAGGGGGGCGACGAAAAAACATTCAGTACTTC.

A single count supports this clone. This rearrangement joins TRBV28 to TRBJ1-5; tentative D call: TRBD1 (5 bases). V was shortened by 5 bases and J by 4 bases, with 15 bases between the two germline ends. CDR1 is MDHEN, CDR2 SYDVKM, per germline. The CDR3 has 15 amino acids. The CDR3 coding sequence is TGTGCCAGCAGTCTGGGACGGCTCGGGAATCAGCCCCAGCATTTT. It encodes CASSLGRLGNQPQHF.

The chain combines TRBV4-3 with TRBJ1-1, with D maybe TRBD1 (5 bases). The CDR3 has 15 amino acids. Germline assignment: CDR1 LGHNA and CDR2 YSLEER. With 1 base removed from V and 1 base from J, the gap between germline ends came to 10 bases. CDR3 sequence reads: CASSQVPGGNTEAFF. The CDR3 nucleotides are TGCGCCAGCAGCCAAGTCCCGGGGGGGAACACTGAAGCTTTCTTT.

In DNA form, the CDR3 reads TGTGCCAGTACCTACCGACAGGGTACCGCCGGGGAGCTGTTTTTT. It specifies CASTYRQGTAGELFF. The V call is TRBV19, the J call TRBJ2-2, with 7 bases identical to TRBD1. The CDR3 has 15 residues. Trimming at V came to 7 bases and at J to 6 bases, leaving 11 bases not matched to a gene. From germline, CDR1 is LNHDA and CDR2 SQIVND (reference sequence). The whole variable domain, remainder taken from reference TRBV19 and TRBJ2-2, is DGGITQSPKYLFRKEGQNVTLSCEQNLNHDAMYWYRQDPGQGLRLIYYSQIVNDFQKGDIAEGYSVSREKKESFPLTVTSAQKNPTAFYLCASTYRQGTAGELFFGEGSRLTVL.

The chain employs TRBV29-1 and TRBJ1-5, with D unresolved. Germline V gene lookup returns CDR1 SQVTM and CDR2 ANQGSEA. Trimming took 3 bases from V and 2 from J, leaving 8 bases between them. The CDR3 runs 13 residues. The CDR3 here is CSVDYGGNQPQHF. DNA for the CDR3: TGCAGCGTTGATTACGGGGGCAATCAGCCCCAGCATTTT.

CDR3 bases: TGCAGCGTTAGACAGGGGGCGTCCGGGGAGCTGTTTTTT. Its protein is CSVRQGASGELFF. The chain is built from TRBV29-1 and TRBJ2-2, with TRBD1 identical over 10 bases. CDR3 length equals 13 residues. CDR1 is SQVTM, CDR2 ANQGSEA, per germline. Trimming removed 5 bases from V and 6 bases from J; junction bases left unmatched: 3.

This chain joins TRBV21-1 and TRBJ2-5; the table calls TRBD1, which could not be checked here. TRBV21-1 is marked as a pseudogene. This CDR3 region has 14 residues. The chain's CDR3 is CASLDRANQETQYF. CDR3 nucleotide sequence: TGTGCCAGCCTAGACAGGGCGAACCAAGAGACCCAGTACTTC.

The rearrangement links TRBV5-8 to TRBJ1-2; D uncertain. The CDR3 has 15 residues. Deletions cut 0 bases from V and 3 bases from J, with 12 bases between. Germline V gene data show CDR1 as SGHTS and CDR2 as YDEGEE. The CDR3 is CASSLATMGDYGYTF. The CDR3 DNA reads TGTGCCAGCAGCTTGGCCACGATGGGAGACTATGGCTACACCTTC.

This clone was recorded once. The chain combines TRBV24-1 with TRBJ2-7, with D possibly being TRBD2 (6 bases). Germline lookup yields CDR1 KGHDR and CDR2 SFDVKD. This CDR3 is built from 13 residues. Trimming took 5 bases from V and 2 from J, leaving 9 bases between them. The CDR3 DNA reads as TGTGCCACCAGTGTCCGGGGGACCTACGAGCAGTACTTC. It is translated as CATSVRGTYEQYF.

Worth noting for this clone: Other DNA sequences in the sample encode the same CDR3. The chain employs TRBV7-3 and TRBJ2-1; D is unclear. Germline lookup yields CDR1 SGHTA and CDR2 FQGTGA. V was shortened by 3 bases and J by 7 bases, with 10 bases between the two germline ends. The CDR3 is made up of 13 amino acids. The DNA for the CDR3 is TGTGCCAGCAGCTTTGGTCATTTGAATGAGCAGTTCTTC. Protein product: CASSFGHLNEQFF. Full variable domain (missing parts from reference TRBV7-3 and TRBJ2-1): GAGVSQTPSNKVTEKGKYVELRCDPISGHTALYWYRQSLGQGPEFLIYFQGTGAADDSGLPNDRFFAVRPEGSVSTLKIQRTERGDSAVYLCASSFGHLNEQFFGPGTRLTVL.

The chain uses TRBV3-1 (or the pseudogene TRBV3-2) and TRBJ2-1, with 9 bases matching TRBD2. The CDR3 runs 15 residues. Trimming took 1 base from V and 7 from J; bases not matched to a gene: 5. Germline CDR1 reads LGHDT; CDR2 reads YNNKEL (reference sequence). Here the CDR3 reads CASSQGLAGRNEQFF. CDR3 nucleotide sequence: TGTGCCAGCAGCCAAGGTCTAGCGGGGAGGAATGAGCAGTTCTTC.

The rearrangement links TRBV28 to TRBJ1-1; possibly TRBD1 for D (6 bases). Deletions cut 7 bases from V and 6 bases from J, with 12 bases between. The CDR3 is 12 residues long. Per the germline V gene, CDR1 is MDHEN and CDR2 is SYDVKM. The CDR3 DNA reads as TGTGCCAGCATAGGGGGTCTCTCTGAAGCTTTCTTT. Its translation: CASIGGLSEAFF.

This clone was seen a single time. The V gene is TRBV9, the J gene TRBJ1-2; possibly TRBD1 for D (6 bases). V lost 0 bases and J lost 7, with 13 bases in between. This CDR3 spans 14 amino acids. The germline gives CDR1 SGDLS, CDR2 YYNGEE. CDR3 protein: CASSVEAGASGYTF. The CDR3 coding sequence is TGTGCCAGCAGCGTAGAAGCGGGGGCGAGTGGCTACACCTTC.

The rearrangement uses TRBV28 and TRBJ1-3; TRBD1 aligns across 7 bases. The CDR3 length is 15 residues. From germline, CDR1 is MDHEN and CDR2 SYDVKM. V lost 4 bases and J lost 4; bases outside the gene matches: 7. CDR3 amino acids: CASSSGGLRGNTIYF. Written as DNA, the CDR3 is TGTGCCAGCAGTTCAGGGGGTCTAAGAGGAAACACCATATATTTT. Full variable domain (outside the CDR3, taken from reference TRBV28 and TRBJ1-3): DVKVTQSSRYLVKRTGEKVFLECVQDMDHENMFWYRQDPGLGLRLIYFSYDVKMKEKGDIPEGYSVSREKKERFSLILESASTNQTSMYLCASSSGGLRGNTIYFGEGSWLTVV.